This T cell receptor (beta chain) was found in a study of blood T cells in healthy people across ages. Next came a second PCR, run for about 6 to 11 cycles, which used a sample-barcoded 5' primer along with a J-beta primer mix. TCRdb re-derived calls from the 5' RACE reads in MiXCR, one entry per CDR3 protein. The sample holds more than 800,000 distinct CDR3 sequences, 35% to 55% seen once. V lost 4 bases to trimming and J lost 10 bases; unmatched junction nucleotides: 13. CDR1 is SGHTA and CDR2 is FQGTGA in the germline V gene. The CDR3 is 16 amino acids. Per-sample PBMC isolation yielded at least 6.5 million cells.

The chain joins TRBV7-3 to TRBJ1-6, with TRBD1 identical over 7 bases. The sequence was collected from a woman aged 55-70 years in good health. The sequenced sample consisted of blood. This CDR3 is CASSSSPPQGRSPLHF. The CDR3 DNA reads TGTGCCAGCAGCTCATCACCACCACAGGGGCGGTCACCCCTCCACTTT.